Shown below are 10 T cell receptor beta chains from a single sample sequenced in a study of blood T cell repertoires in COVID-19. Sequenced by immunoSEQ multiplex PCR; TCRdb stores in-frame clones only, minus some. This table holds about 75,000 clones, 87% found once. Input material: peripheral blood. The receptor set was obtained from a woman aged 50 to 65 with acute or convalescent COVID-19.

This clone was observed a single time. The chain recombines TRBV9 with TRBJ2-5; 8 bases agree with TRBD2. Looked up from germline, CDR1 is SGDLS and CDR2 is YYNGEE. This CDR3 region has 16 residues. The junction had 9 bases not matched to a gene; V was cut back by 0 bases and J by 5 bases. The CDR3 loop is CASSVGRGGSSETQYF. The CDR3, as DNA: TGTGCCAGCAGCGTAGGCCGGGGGGGATCCTCGGAGACCCAGTACTTC.

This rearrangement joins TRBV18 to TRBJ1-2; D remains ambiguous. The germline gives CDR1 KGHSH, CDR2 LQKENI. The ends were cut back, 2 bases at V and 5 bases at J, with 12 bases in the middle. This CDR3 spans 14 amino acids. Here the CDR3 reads CASSPGSGFYGYTF. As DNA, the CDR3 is TGTGCCAGCTCACCAGGTAGTGGTTTTTATGGCTACACCTTC.

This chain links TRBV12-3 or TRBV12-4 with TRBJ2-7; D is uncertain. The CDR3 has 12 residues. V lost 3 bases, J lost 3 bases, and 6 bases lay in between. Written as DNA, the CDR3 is TGTGCCAGCAGTTTGGGCCGCTACGAGCAGTACTTC. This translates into CASSLGRYEQYF.

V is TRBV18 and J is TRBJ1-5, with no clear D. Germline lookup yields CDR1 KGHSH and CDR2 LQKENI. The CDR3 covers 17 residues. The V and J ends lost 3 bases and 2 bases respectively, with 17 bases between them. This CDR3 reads CASSPMRTGKGNQPQHF. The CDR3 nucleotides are TGTGCCAGCTCACCGATGAGGACTGGGAAGGGCAATCAGCCCCAGCATTTT.

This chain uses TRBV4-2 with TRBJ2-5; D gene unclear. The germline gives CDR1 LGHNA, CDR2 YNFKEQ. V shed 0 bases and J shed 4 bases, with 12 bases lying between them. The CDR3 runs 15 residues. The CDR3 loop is CASSQDARERETQYF. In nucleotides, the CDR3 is TGTGCCAGCAGCCAAGACGCCCGAGAAAGAGAGACCCAGTACTTC.

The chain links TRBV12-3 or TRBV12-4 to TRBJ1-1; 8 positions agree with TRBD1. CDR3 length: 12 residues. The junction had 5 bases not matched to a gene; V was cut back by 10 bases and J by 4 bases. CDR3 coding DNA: TGTGCCACGATAGGACAGGGCACTGAAGCTTTCTTT. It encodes CATIGQGTEAFF.

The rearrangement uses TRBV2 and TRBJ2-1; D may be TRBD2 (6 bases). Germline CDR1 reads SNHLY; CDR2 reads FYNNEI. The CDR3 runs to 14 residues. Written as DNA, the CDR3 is TGTGCTATTGACCTTAGGGACTCCTGGAGTGAGCAGTTCTTC. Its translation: CAIDLRDSWSEQFF. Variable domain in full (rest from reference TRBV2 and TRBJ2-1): EPEVTQTPSHQVTQMGQEVILRCVPISNHLYFYWYRQILGQKVEFLVSFYNNEISEKSEIFDDQFSVERPDGSNFTLKIRSTKLEDSAMYFCAIDLRDSWSEQFFGPGTRLTVL.

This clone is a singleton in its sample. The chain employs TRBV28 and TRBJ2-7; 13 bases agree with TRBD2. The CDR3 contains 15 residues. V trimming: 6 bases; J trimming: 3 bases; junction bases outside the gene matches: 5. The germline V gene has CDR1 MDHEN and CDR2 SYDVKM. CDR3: CASSLGTSGNYEQYF. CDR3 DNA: TGTGCCAGCAGCTTAGGGACTAGCGGGAACTACGAGCAGTACTTC. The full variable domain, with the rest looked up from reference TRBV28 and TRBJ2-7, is DVKVTQSSRYLVKRTGEKVFLECVQDMDHENMFWYRQDPGLGLRLIYFSYDVKMKEKGDIPEGYSVSREKKERFSLILESASTNQTSMYLCASSLGTSGNYEQYFGPGTRLTVT.

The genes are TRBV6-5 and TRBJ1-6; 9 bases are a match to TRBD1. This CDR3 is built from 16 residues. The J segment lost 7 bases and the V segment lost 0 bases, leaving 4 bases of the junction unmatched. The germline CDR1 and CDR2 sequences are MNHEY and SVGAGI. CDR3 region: CASSYSRGQGNSPLHF. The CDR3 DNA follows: TGTGCCAGCAGTTACTCGCGTGGACAGGGGAATTCACCCCTCCACTTT.

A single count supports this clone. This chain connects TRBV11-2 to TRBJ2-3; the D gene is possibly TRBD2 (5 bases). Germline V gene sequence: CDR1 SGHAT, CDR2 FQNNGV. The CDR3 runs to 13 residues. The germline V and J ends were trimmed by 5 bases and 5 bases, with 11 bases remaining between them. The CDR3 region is CASSPTRGDTQYF. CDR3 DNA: TGTGCCAGCAGCCCAACACGGGGAGATACGCAGTATTTT.